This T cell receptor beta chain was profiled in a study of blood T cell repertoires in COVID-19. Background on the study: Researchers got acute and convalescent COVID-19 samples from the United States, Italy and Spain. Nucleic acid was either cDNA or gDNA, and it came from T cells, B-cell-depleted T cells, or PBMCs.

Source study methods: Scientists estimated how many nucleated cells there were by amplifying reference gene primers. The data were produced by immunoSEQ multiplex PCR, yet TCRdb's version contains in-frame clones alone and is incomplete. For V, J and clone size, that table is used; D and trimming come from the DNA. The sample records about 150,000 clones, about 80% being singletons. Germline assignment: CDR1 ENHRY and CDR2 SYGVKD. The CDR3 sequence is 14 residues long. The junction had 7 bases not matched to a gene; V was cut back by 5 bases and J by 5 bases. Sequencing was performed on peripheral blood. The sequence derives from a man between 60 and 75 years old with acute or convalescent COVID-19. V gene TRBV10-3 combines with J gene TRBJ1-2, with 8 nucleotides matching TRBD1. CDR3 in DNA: TGTGCCATCAGTCCCCAGGGGGCCGGGTATGGCTACACCTTC. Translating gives CAISPQGAGYGYTF.